This note documents a single T cell receptor (beta chain) sequence. Antigen: not known. PCR involved 60 Vbeta and 13 Jbeta primers. Generated by immunoSEQ multiplex PCR, the TCRdb table keeps only in-frame clones and is missing some. The sample has 80,000 to 90,000 clones, 65% to 80% seen once. Germline CDR1 and CDR2: ENHRY and SYGVKD. V lost 6 bases to trimming and J lost 0 bases; unmatched junction nucleotides: 5. The CDR3 extends over 14 amino acids. This sample is drawn from a study of cytomegalovirus exposure and HLA in healthy donors. Findings and caveats of the study: Immune exposure was documented only through CMV serostatus.

The rearrangement links TRBV10-3 to TRBJ2-7; 7 nucleotides agree with TRBD1. This clonotype originated in a man aged 30 to 45 in good health and CMV-seronegative. Sequencing used PBMCs. The DNA for the CDR3 is TGTGCCATCAGGGATGGACAGGACTCCTACGAGCAGTACTTC. It encodes CAIRDGQDSYEQYF.